This T cell receptor beta chain was sequenced during a study of T cell changes during pregnancy in multiple sclerosis. Some clones are missing from TCRdb's copy, which holds only in-frame ones; the method was immunoSEQ multiplex PCR. Seen here are approximately 92,000 clones, roughly 92% observed once, and the top ten hold 0.99%. Trimming at V came to 6 bases and at J to 4 bases, leaving 14 bases not matched to a gene. In germline, CDR1 is LGHNT, CDR2 FRNRAP. This CDR3 is built from 16 residues. The rearrangement joins TRBV12-5 to TRBJ1-1; 7 bases line up with TRBD1. The sample was peripheral blood, taken after pregnancy. This sequence originates from a female donor with multiple sclerosis, enrolled in a pregnancy study. The DNA for the CDR3 is TGTGCTAGTGGGCGCCGGGACAGAGCTTTGATCACTGAAGCTTTCTTT. Amino acids: CASGRRDRALITEAFF.